The 18 T cell receptor beta chains reported below all come from one sample, sequenced in a study of blood T cell repertoires in COVID-19. Generated by immunoSEQ multiplex PCR, the TCRdb table keeps only in-frame clones and is missing some. The table has a few hundred thousand clones, 87% seen once; the top ten hold 2.5% to 3.5%. The sample was PBMCs or T cells enriched from blood (not recorded which). Receptors originate from a woman aged 25-40 years who had recovered from COVID-19.

The J gene is TRBJ1-5, the V gene TRBV4-2, with no clear D. Trimming took off 3 bases at V and 2 bases at J, with 11 bases between the two ends. The germline CDR1 and CDR2 sequences are LGHNA and YNFKEQ. This CDR3 comprises 15 residues. In nucleotides, the CDR3 is TGTGCCAGCAGCCAGCGGCGCGGTGGCAATCAGCCCCAGCATTTT. Amino acid sequence: CASSQRRGGNQPQHF.

The gene calls are TRBV21-1 and TRBJ1-5. TRBV21-1 is recorded as a pseudogene. This CDR3 comprises 16 residues. The CDR3: CASTGRRRYSNQPQHF. The CDR3 nucleotides read TGTGCCAGCACAGGACGGAGGAGATATAGCAATCAGCCCCAGCATTTT.

This chain links TRBV28 with TRBJ2-7, with 7 bases that match TRBD1. Germline V lookup: CDR1 MDHEN, CDR2 SYDVKM. The J segment lost 4 bases and the V segment lost 3 bases, leaving 18 bases of the junction unmatched. The CDR3 sequence is 18 residues long. The CDR3 loop reads CASSFGPRVARGRYEQYF. The CDR3 DNA follows: TGTGCCAGCAGTTTTGGTCCTCGGGTAGCGAGGGGGCGGTACGAGCAGTACTTC.

Turning to this clone: The same CDR3 is also encoded by other DNA sequences in this sample. The J gene is TRBJ2-7, the V gene TRBV27; 11 bases map to TRBD2. The CDR3 has 15 amino acids. Looked up from germline, CDR1 is MNHEY and CDR2 is SMNVEV (reference sequence). J lost 2 bases, V lost 5 bases, and 5 bases had no gene match. This CDR3 is CASSPGLAGTYEQYF. The CDR3 nucleotides read TGTGCCAGCAGTCCTGGACTAGCGGGTACCTACGAGCAGTACTTC.

The CDR3 DNA is TGTGCCAGCAGTGGAACAGGGATTGGAAACACCATATATTTT. Translation: CASSGTGIGNTIYF. The chain links TRBV2 to TRBJ1-3; D might be TRBD1 (6 bases). CDR3 length: 14 amino acids. Trimming left V 4 bases short and J 3 bases short, with 10 bases between. Germline V gene lookup returns CDR1 SNHLY and CDR2 FYNNEI.

V and J are TRBV2 and TRBJ2-3, with TRBD2 matching over 9 bases. The CDR3 covers 18 residues. CDR1 and CDR2 from the germline V gene are SNHLY and FYNNEI. Germline trimming cut 5 bases from V and 0 bases from J; bases unmatched to any gene: 12. CDR3: CASSKDLPTSGSTDTQYF. In nucleotides, the CDR3 is TGTGCCAGCAGTAAAGACCTACCGACTAGCGGAAGCACAGATACGCAGTATTTT. The whole variable domain, filled in from reference TRBV2 and TRBJ2-3, reads EPEVTQTPSHQVTQMGQEVILRCVPISNHLYFYWYRQILGQKVEFLVSFYNNEISEKSEIFDDQFSVERPDGSNFTLKIRSTKLEDSAMYFCASSKDLPTSGSTDTQYFGPGTRLTVL.

The table lists this clone with a few counts. V usage is TRBV27 and J usage is TRBJ1-5, with 8 bases identical to TRBD1. The CDR3 length is 19 residues. Germline assignment: CDR1 MNHEY and CDR2 SMNVEV (reference sequence). With V trimmed by 8 bases and J by 2 bases, 20 bases remained unmatched. CDR3 loop: CASSSGTGVFVGGNQPQHF. For the CDR3, the DNA is TGTGCCAGCTCCTCGGGGACAGGAGTTTTCGTTGGGGGCAATCAGCCCCAGCATTTT.

To note about this clone: The junction shows a germline mismatch at one end, possibly a read error. V is TRBV3-1 (or the pseudogene TRBV3-2) and J is TRBJ2-7; D is ambiguous. The CDR3 covers 11 residues. The V gene's germline CDR1 is LGHDT and CDR2 YNNKEL (reference sequence). The CDR3 DNA sequence: TGTGCCACCAGCCAGCGAACCGAGCAGTACTTC. As protein: CATSQRTEQYF.

The CDR3 reads CASSRSPAEDGELFF. In nucleotides, the CDR3 is TGTGCCAGCAGCAGATCCCCGGCGGAAGACGGGGAGCTGTTTTTT. V is TRBV7-9 and J is TRBJ2-2; D gene ambiguous. This CDR3 is 15 amino acids long. Germline V lookup: CDR1 SEHNR, CDR2 FQNEAQ (reference sequence). The germline V and J ends were trimmed by 5 bases and 7 bases, with 17 bases remaining between them.

The chain couples TRBV5-8 to TRBJ1-1, with a weak D call TRBD1 (5 bases). The V gene lost 4 bases and the J gene lost 2 bases, with 15 bases spanning the gap. CDR3 length: 15 residues. Germline V gene sequence: CDR1 SGHTS, CDR2 YDEGEE. The CDR3 region has the DNA TGTGCCAGCAGCGGCGGGACTTACTTAAACACTGAAGCTTTCTTT. Residues: CASSGGTYLNTEAFF.

V usage is TRBV5-1 and J usage is TRBJ2-1, with 15 bases fitting TRBD2. Germline lookup yields CDR1 SGHRS and CDR2 YFSETQ. With 4 bases clipped from V and 9 bases from J, the junction kept 11 bases outside the gene matches. The CDR3 has 17 residues. CDR3 loop: CASSPRTSGRASVEQFF. The CDR3 bases are TGCGCCAGCAGCCCACGGACTAGCGGGAGGGCCAGTGTTGAGCAGTTCTTC.

The CDR3 is CASSYETGDEKLFF. As DNA, the CDR3 is TGTGCCAGCAGTTACGAGACAGGGGATGAAAAACTGTTTTTT. The chain joins TRBV6-5 to TRBJ1-4; 8 bases map to TRBD1. Germline CDR1 MNHEY, CDR2 SVGAGI. The length of the CDR3 is 14 residues. The junction had 2 bases not matched to a gene; V was cut back by 2 bases and J by 6 bases.

The V gene is TRBV5-1, the J gene TRBJ2-6; D is possibly TRBD1 (6 bases). The V gene lost 2 bases and the J gene lost 1 base, with 13 bases spanning the gap. This CDR3 region has 17 residues. The germline V gene encodes CDR1 SGHRS and CDR2 YFSETQ. The CDR3 DNA sequence: TGCGCCAGCAGCTTCCCCAGGGGTAATTCTGGGGCCAACGTCCTGACTTTC. Protein product: CASSFPRGNSGANVLTF.

The V and J genes are TRBV10-2 and TRBJ2-7; 11 positions match TRBD2. The CDR3 totals 16 residues. J was trimmed by 2 bases and V by 5 bases; bases with no gene match: 8. Germline V gene data show CDR1 as WSHSY and CDR2 as SAAADI. CDR3 region: CASSLAGGNPPYEQYF. DNA for the CDR3: TGCGCCAGCAGTTTAGCGGGAGGGAACCCCCCCTACGAGCAGTACTTC.

The genes are TRBV14 and TRBJ2-1, with D possibly TRBD2 on 5 matching bases. V was shortened by 0 bases and J by 7 bases, with 13 bases between the two germline ends. The CDR3 has 15 amino acids. CDR1 and CDR2 from the germline V gene are SGHDN and FVKESK. The chain's CDR3 is CASSQEEVFQNEQFF. The CDR3 DNA reads as TGTGCCAGCAGCCAAGAGGAGGTCTTCCAAAATGAGCAGTTCTTC.

The rearrangement links TRBV19 to TRBJ2-3; D unclear. Germline V gene lookup returns CDR1 LNHDA and CDR2 SQIVND (reference sequence). The CDR3 runs 14 residues. V was cut by 8 bases and J by 2 bases, with 14 bases left in between. CDR3 sequence: CASSGRSITDTQYF. Here the CDR3 DNA reads TGTGCCAGTTCAGGCAGAAGTATCACAGATACGCAGTATTTT.

In this sample, this clone turned up a few times. The chain joins TRBV10-1 to TRBJ2-3; D is possibly TRBD2 (5 bases). V lost 5 bases and J lost 4, with 19 bases in between. Germline CDR1 and CDR2: WNHNN and SYGVQD (reference sequence). There are 16 residues in the CDR3. For the CDR3, the DNA is TGCGCCAGCAGTAGGATGGGCGTCGGAGGTCCAGATACGCAGTATTTT. This gives the protein CASSRMGVGGPDTQYF.

V gene TRBV7-2 combines with J gene TRBJ1-6; perhaps TRBD1 as D (5 bases). CDR3 size: 15 residues. CDR1 and CDR2 from the germline V gene are SGHTA and FQGNSA. V lost 1 base, J lost 4 bases, and 8 bases lay in between. The CDR3 bases are TGTGCCAGCAGCTTAGAGCCAGGGTATAATTCACCCCTCCACTTT. It translates to CASSLEPGYNSPLHF.